Listed here are 9 T cell receptor beta chains from one sample, sequenced in a study of shared clonotypes between healthy human individuals. Generated by immunoSEQ multiplex PCR, the TCRdb table keeps only in-frame clones and is missing some. Among roughly 700,000 clones, 90% were seen once, and the ten largest hold 34%. Sequencing used memory CD8+ T cells from PBMCs. Specified subset: CD45RO+ cells pooled with CCR7-negative TemRA cells. Every receptor here comes from a man in his late teens or twenties in good health. Some clones in this sample may be carry-over from other donors' samples.

The V gene is TRBV4-2, the J gene TRBJ2-3; unclear D gene. V lost 3 bases, J lost 2 bases, and 12 bases lay in between. The CDR3 sequence is 15 residues long. The germline CDR1 and CDR2 sequences are LGHNA and YNFKEQ. The CDR3 nucleotides read TGTGCCAGCAGCCAGAACCTAGGGATCACAGATACGCAGTATTTT. This codes for CASSQNLGITDTQYF.

DNA of the CDR3: TGTGCCAGCAGCGGCCCCGGGACTAGTTCTTACAATGAGCAGTTCTTC. Protein sequence: CASSGPGTSSYNEQFF. V is TRBV9 and J is TRBJ2-1, with 8 bases identical to TRBD2. CDR1 and CDR2 from the germline V gene are SGDLS and YYNGEE. V trimming: 3 bases; J trimming: 4 bases; junction bases outside the gene matches: 9. The CDR3 loop spans 16 amino acids.

The V gene is TRBV9, the J gene TRBJ2-2; D tentatively fits TRBD1 or TRBD2 (6 bases each). V was shortened by 4 bases and J by 6 bases, with 16 bases between the two germline ends. In germline, CDR1 is SGDLS, CDR2 YYNGEE. The CDR3 is 15 residues long. The CDR3 region is CASSTGGPRAGELFF. The CDR3, as DNA: TGTGCCAGCAGCACCGGGGGCCCGAGGGCCGGGGAGCTGTTTTTT.

The gene calls are TRBV7-6 and TRBJ2-1, with 7 nucleotides matching TRBD2. V was pared by 6 bases and J by 0 bases, with 11 bases of the junction left unmatched. CDR3 length: 17 amino acids. Per the germline V gene, CDR1 is SGHVS and CDR2 is FNYEAQ. The CDR3 sequence: CASSWRALAASYNEQFF. For the CDR3, the DNA is TGTGCCAGCAGTTGGCGTGCCCTAGCGGCCTCCTACAATGAGCAGTTCTTC.

The V gene is TRBV6-5, the J gene TRBJ2-3, with D perhaps given as TRBD1 or TRBD2 (6 bases each). The germline V gene encodes CDR1 MNHEY and CDR2 SVGAGI. V was shortened by 2 bases and J by 7 bases, with 13 bases between the two germline ends. The CDR3 is 14 residues long. The CDR3 loop reads CASSYPNGGHTQYF. DNA for the CDR3: TGTGCCAGCAGTTACCCAAATGGGGGGCATACGCAGTATTTT.

This clone was seen a few times. The rearrangement links TRBV27 to TRBJ2-1; the match to TRBD1 covers 7 bases. The V and J ends lost 0 bases and 6 bases, in that order; junction bases with no gene match: 2. There are 14 residues in the CDR3. CDR1 is MNHEY and CDR2 is SMNVEV in the germline V gene (reference sequence). The CDR3, as DNA: TGTGCCAGCAGTTTATCGAGGACAGGCAATGAGCAGTTCTTC. Translated: CASSLSRTGNEQFF.

V gene TRBV10-3 combines with J gene TRBJ2-1, with 7 bases matching TRBD2. Unmatched junction bases numbered 12, after V lost 2 bases and J lost 5 bases. Germline loops: CDR1 ENHRY, CDR2 SYGVKD. This CDR3 comprises 17 residues. The CDR3 bases are TGTGCCATCAGTGAGGTTACTAGCGAGTTTATGGACAATGAGCAGTTCTTC. This translates into CAISEVTSEFMDNEQFF.

In its sample, this clone was seen a few times. The CDR3 loop reads CASSQAGDGAFF. CDR3 coding DNA: TGTGCCAGCAGCCAAGCAGGGGATGGGGCTTTCTTT. The V and J genes are TRBV14 and TRBJ1-1, with D perhaps TRBD1 (6 bases). Germline CDR1 and CDR2: SGHDN and FVKESK. V lost 1 base, J lost 11 bases, and 11 bases lay in between. This CDR3 is 12 amino acids long. Full variable domain (rest looked up from reference TRBV14 and TRBJ1-1): EAGVTQFPSHSVIEKGQTVTLRCDPISGHDNLYWYRRVMGKEIKFLLHFVKESKQDESGMPNNRFLAERTGGTYSTLKVQPAELEDSGVYFCASSQAGDGAFFGQGTRLTVV.

The chain recombines TRBV30 with TRBJ1-1; D unclear. V lost 0 bases, J lost 5 bases, and 10 bases lay in between. CDR1 GTSNPN and CDR2 SVGIG come from the germline V gene (reference sequence). The CDR3 spans 13 residues. CDR3 in amino acids: CAWSVRAGTEAFF. CDR3 bases: TGTGCCTGGAGTGTAAGGGCCGGGACTGAAGCTTTCTTT.